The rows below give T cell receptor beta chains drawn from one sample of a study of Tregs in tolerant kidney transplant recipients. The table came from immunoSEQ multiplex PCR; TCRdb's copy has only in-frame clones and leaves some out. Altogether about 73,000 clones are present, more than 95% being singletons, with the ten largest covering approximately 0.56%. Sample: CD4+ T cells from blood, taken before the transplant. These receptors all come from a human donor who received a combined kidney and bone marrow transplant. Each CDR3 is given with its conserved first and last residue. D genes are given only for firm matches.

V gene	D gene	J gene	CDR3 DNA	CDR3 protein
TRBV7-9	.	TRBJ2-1	TGTGCCAGCAGCTTAGTATACAATGAGCAGTTCTTC	CASSLVYNEQFF
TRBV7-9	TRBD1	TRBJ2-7	TGTGCCAGCAGCTTAGATGTCGGGCGGCAGGGGGCCCACGAGCAGTACTTC	CASSLDVGRQGAHEQYF
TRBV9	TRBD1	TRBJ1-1	TGTGCCAGCAGCAACAGGGGAACAACTGAAGCTTTCTTT	CASSNRGTTEAFF
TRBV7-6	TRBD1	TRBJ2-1	TGTGCCAGCAGCACGCGAGAGGGGACAGGGGACAATGAGCAGTTCTTC	CASSTREGTGDNEQFF
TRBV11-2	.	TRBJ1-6	TGTGCCAGCAGCTTAGCTACCCAGGGCTCCTATAATTCACCCCTCCACTTT	CASSLATQGSYNSPLHF
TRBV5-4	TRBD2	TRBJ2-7	TGTGCCAGCCACGGGCGGGAGACCGACGAGCAGTACTTC	CASHGRETDEQYF
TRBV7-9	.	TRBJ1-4	TGTGCCAGCAGCCTCGAAGGCGGAGGTGCGGAAAAACTGTTTTTT	CASSLEGGGAEKLFF
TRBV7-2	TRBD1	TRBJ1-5	TGTGCCAGCAGCCAGATCCTAGGGACAGGGACGAGTCAGCCCCAGCATTTT	CASSQILGTGTSQPQHF
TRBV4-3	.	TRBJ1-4	TGCGCCAGCAGCCAAGGGAAGGGGAGGCGGACTAATGAAAAACTGTTTTTT	CASSQGKGRRTNEKLFF
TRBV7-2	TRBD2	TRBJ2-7	TGTGCCAGCAGCTTAACTAGCGGAATCCAGTACGAGCAGTACTTC	CASSLTSGIQYEQYF
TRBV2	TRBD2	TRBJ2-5	TGTGCCAGCACCCCGGGAGGGGGGACGTACCAAGAGACCCAGTACTTC	CASTPGGGTYQETQYF
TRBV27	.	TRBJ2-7	TGTGCCAGCAGACGCTTGGGAGGAGGGTCCTACGAGCAGTACTTC	CASRRLGGGSYEQYF
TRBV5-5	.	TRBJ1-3	TGTGCCAGCAGCCTCCTTGTCTCTGGAAACACCATATATTTT	CASSLLVSGNTIYF
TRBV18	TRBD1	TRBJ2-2	TGTGCCAGCTCACCATCAGGGGGACCCGGGGAGCTGTTTTTT	CASSPSGGPGELFF
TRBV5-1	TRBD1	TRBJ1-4	TGCGCCAGCAGTGTTCCGACAGGGAAGGGTGAAAAACTGTTTTTT	CASSVPTGKGEKLFF
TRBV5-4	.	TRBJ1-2	TGTGCCAGCAGCTCGGACGGACATTATGGCTACACCTTC	CASSSDGHYGYTF
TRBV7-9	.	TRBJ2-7	TGTGCCAGCAGCCCAGACTGGTACGAGCAGTACTTC	CASSPDWYEQYF
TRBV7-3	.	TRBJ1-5	TGTGCCAGCAGCTTAACCGCAGATCAGCCCCAGCATTTT	CASSLTADQPQHF
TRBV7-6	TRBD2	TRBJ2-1	TGTGCCAGCAGCTCTCGGACTAGCGGGAGGACCTACAATGAGCAGTTCTTC	CASSSRTSGRTYNEQFF
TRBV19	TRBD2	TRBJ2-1	TGTGCCAGTACCCGGACTAGCGGGGGGCTCTACAATGAGCAGTTCTTC	CASTRTSGGLYNEQFF
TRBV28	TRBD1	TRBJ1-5	TGTGCCAGCAGTTCTCCTCAGGGGGCCCTCAATCAGCCCCAGCATTTT	CASSSPQGALNQPQHF